This T cell receptor (beta chain) was identified in a study of T cell responses to AZD1222 COVID-19 vaccine. Assay used: immunoSEQ multiplex PCR; TCRdb lists only in-frame clones, some missing. The sample has approximately 100,000 clones, around nine tenths seen once. CDR1 MDHEN and CDR2 SYDVKM come from the germline V gene. V lost 6 bases, J lost 3 bases, and 10 bases lay in between. The CDR3 has 13 residues. The sample consisted of peripheral blood, taken on day 0 of AZD1222 vaccination. The chain has TRBV28 and TRBJ2-3; D not certain. The receptor was isolated from an adult in good health. CDR3 sequence (DNA): TGTGCCAGCAGCCCAAGACAAACAGATACGCAGTATTTT. This translates into CASSPRQTDTQYF. Based on the CDR3 plus reference TRBV28 and TRBJ2-3, the full variable domain is DVKVTQSSRYLVKRTGEKVFLECVQDMDHENMFWYRQDPGLGLRLIYFSYDVKMKEKGDIPEGYSVSREKKERFSLILESASTNQTSMYLCASSPRQTDTQYFGPGTRLTVL.